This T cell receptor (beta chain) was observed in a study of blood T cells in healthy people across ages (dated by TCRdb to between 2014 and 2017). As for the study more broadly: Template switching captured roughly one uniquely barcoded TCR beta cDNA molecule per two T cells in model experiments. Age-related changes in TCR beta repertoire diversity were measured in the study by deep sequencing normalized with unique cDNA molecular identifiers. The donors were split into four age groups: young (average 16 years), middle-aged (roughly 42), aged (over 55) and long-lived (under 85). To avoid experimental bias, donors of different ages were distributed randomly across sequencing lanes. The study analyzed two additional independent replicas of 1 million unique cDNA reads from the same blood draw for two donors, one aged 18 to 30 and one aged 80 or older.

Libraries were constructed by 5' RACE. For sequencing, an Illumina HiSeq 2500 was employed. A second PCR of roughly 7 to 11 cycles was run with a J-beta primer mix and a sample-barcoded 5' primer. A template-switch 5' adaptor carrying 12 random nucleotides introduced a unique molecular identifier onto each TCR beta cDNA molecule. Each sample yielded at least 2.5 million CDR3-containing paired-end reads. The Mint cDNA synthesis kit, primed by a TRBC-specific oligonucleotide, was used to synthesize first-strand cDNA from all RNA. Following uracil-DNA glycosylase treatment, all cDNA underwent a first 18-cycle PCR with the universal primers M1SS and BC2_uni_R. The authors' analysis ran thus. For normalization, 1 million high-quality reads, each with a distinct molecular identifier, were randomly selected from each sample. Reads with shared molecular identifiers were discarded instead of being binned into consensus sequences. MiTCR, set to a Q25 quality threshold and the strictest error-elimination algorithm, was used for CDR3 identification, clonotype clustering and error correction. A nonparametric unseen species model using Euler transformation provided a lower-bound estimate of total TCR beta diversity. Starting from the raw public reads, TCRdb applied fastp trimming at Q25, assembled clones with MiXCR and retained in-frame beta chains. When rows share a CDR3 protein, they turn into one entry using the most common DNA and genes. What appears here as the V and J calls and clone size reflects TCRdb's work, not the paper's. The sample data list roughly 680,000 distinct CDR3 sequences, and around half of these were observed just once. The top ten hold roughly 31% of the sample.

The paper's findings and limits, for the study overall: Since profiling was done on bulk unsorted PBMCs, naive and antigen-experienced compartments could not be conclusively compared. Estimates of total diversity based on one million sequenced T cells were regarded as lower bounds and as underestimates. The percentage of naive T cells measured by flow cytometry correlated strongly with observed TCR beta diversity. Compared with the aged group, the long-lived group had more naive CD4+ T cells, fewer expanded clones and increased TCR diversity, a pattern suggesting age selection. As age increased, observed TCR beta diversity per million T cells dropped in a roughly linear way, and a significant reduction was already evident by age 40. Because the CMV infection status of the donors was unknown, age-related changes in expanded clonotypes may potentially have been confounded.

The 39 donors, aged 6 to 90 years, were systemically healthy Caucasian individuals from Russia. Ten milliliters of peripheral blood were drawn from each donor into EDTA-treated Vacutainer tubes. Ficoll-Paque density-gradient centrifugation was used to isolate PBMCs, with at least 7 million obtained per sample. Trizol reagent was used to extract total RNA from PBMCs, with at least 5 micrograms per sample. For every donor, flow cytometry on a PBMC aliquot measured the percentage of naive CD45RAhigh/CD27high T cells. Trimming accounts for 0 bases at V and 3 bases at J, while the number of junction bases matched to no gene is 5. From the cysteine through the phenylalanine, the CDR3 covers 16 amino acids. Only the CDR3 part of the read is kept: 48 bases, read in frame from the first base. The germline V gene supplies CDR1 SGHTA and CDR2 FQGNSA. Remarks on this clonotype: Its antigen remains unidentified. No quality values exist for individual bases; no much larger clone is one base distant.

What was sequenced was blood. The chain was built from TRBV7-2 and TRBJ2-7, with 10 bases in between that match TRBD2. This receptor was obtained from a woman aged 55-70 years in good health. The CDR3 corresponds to CASSLARASGSYEQYF. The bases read TGTGCCAGCAGCTTAGCGAGGGCTAGCGGGAGCTACGAGCAGTACTTC.